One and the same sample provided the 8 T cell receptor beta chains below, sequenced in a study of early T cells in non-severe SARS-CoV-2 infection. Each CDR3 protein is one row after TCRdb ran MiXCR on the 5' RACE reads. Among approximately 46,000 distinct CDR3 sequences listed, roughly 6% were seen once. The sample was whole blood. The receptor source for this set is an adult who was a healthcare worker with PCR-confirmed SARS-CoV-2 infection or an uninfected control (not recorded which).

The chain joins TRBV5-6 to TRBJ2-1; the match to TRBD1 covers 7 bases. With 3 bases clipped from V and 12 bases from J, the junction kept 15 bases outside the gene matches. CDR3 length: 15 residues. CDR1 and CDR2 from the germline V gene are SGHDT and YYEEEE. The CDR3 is CASSSFRGQIQGQFF. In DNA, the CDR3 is TGTGCCAGCAGCTCCTTCAGGGGACAGATCCAAGGGCAGTTCTTC.

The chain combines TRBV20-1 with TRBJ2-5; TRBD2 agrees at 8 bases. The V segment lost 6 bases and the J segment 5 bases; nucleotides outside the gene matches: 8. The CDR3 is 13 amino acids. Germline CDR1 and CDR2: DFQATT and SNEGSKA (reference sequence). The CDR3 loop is CSAPGLARETQYF. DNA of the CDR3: TGCAGTGCCCCAGGACTAGCTCGGGAGACCCAGTACTTC.

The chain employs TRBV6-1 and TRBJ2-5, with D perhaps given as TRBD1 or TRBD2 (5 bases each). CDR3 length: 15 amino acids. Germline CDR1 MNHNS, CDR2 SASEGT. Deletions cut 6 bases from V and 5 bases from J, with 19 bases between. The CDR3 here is CASSPLGTGLETQYF. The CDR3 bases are TGTGCCAGCAGCCCCTTAGGGACGGGGTTGGAGACCCAGTACTTC.

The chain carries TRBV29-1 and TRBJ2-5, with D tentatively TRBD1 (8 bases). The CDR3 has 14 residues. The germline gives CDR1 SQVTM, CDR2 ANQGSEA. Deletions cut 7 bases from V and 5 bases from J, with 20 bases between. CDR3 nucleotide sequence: TGCAGCGCCTGGACAGGGAGGGGTATGGAGACCCAGTACTTC. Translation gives CSAWTGRGMETQYF.

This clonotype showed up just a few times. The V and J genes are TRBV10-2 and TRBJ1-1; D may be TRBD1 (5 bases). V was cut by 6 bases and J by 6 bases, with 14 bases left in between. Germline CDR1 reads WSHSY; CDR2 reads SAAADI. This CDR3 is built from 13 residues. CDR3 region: CASRRGAGSEAFF. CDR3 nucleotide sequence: TGCGCCAGCAGGCGGGGCGCAGGGTCTGAAGCTTTCTTT.

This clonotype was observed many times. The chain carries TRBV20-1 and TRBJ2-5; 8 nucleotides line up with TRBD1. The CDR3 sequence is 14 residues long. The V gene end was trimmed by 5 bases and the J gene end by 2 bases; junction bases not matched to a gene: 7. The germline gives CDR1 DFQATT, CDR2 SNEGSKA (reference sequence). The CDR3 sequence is CSAVGTGQQETQYF. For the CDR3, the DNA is TGCAGTGCTGTTGGGACAGGCCAACAAGAGACCCAGTACTTC.

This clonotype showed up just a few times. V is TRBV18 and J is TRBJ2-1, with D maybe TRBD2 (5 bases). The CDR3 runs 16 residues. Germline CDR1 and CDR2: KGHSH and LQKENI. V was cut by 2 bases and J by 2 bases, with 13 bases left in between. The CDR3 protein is CASSPIGEMPYNEQFF. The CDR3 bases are TGTGCCAGCTCACCAATCGGGGAGATGCCCTACAATGAGCAGTTCTTC.

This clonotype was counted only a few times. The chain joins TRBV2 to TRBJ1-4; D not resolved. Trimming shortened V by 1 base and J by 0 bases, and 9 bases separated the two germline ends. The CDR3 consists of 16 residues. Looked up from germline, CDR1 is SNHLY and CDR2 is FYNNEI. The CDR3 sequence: CASSEDSVATNEKLFF. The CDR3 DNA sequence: TGTGCCAGCAGTGAAGATTCCGTTGCAACTAATGAAAAACTGTTTTTT.